The 20 T cell receptor beta chains below come from one sample, sequenced in a study of cytomegalovirus exposure and HLA in healthy donors. Amplification used 60 Vbeta primers and 13 Jbeta primers. Measured with immunoSEQ multiplex PCR; TCRdb has only the in-frame clones, and not every one. The sample contains 100,000 to 150,000 clones, about 74% of which appear only once. The material sequenced was PBMCs. The source is a woman between 50 and 59 years old in good health and CMV-seropositive.

The V call is TRBV4-2, the J call TRBJ2-5, with 8 bases aligning to TRBD2. Germline V gives CDR1 LGHNA, CDR2 YNFKEQ. The CDR3 contains 17 residues. The V gene end was trimmed by 1 base and the J gene end by 3 bases; junction bases not matched to a gene: 10. In nucleotides, the CDR3 is TGTGCCAGCAGCCAAGGGGCCACGGGGCGGGGGGAAGAGACCCAGTACTTC. Protein: CASSQGATGRGEETQYF.

V usage is TRBV29-1 and J usage is TRBJ2-5, with D perhaps TRBD1 (6 bases). Germline V gives CDR1 SQVTM, CDR2 ANQGSEA. V was shortened by 7 bases and J by 2 bases, with 11 bases between the two germline ends. CDR3 length equals 12 residues. CDR3 in DNA: TGCAGCGAGAGGACAGATCAAGAGACCCAGTACTTC. Amino acids: CSERTDQETQYF.

This clone was observed a handful of times. The chain carries TRBV10-3 and TRBJ2-5; TRBD1 agrees at 9 bases. The CDR3 runs to 13 residues. The ends lost 8 bases at V and 9 bases at J; junction bases unmatched: 10. Germline V gene data show CDR1 as ENHRY and CDR2 as SYGVKD. In DNA form, the CDR3 reads TGTGCCATCCGAACAGGGGGCGATAGGTCCCAGTACTTC. Protein product: CAIRTGGDRSQYF.

The chain combines TRBV7-3 with TRBJ2-3, with 8 bases identical to TRBD1. The CDR3 has 15 residues. Germline V lookup: CDR1 SGHTA, CDR2 FQGTGA. V lost 4 bases to trimming and J lost 2 bases; unmatched junction nucleotides: 5. DNA of the CDR3: TGTGCCAGCAGCTCCCACAGGGGGGCCACAGATACGCAGTATTTT. It is translated as CASSSHRGATDTQYF.

The chain recombines TRBV10-3 with TRBJ1-5, with D perhaps matching TRBD1 (5 bases). V was clipped by 5 bases and J by 3 bases, with 8 bases between them. The CDR3 is 13 amino acids. CDR1 and CDR2 (germline): ENHRY, SYGVKD. Here the CDR3 reads CAISTGINQPQHF. In DNA, the CDR3 is TGTGCCATCAGTACAGGTATCAATCAGCCCCAGCATTTT.

This CDR3 is CASSWQQGASYEQYF. DNA for the CDR3: TGTGCCAGCAGTTGGCAACAGGGAGCCTCCTACGAGCAGTACTTC. This chain links TRBV6-6 with TRBJ2-7; D possibly corresponds to TRBD1 (6 bases). There are 15 residues in the CDR3. The V end was cut by 4 bases, the J end by 0 bases, with 13 bases between. Germline loops: CDR1 MNHNY, CDR2 SVGAGI (reference sequence).

CDR3 bases: TGTGCCAGCAGTTCCCCGGGACAGGGGAATGAAAAACTGTTTTTT. Its protein is CASSSPGQGNEKLFF. The gene calls are TRBV5-6 and TRBJ1-4; 10 bases map to TRBD1. This CDR3 region has 15 residues. J gave up 5 bases and V 5 bases, and 6 bases lay outside the gene matches. Germline CDR1 SGHDT, CDR2 YYEEEE.

The chain employs TRBV27 and TRBJ1-6; D not certain. Germline V gene sequence: CDR1 MNHEY, CDR2 SMNVEV (reference sequence). The CDR3 consists of 14 residues. The V gene lost 3 bases and the J gene lost 7 bases, with 10 bases spanning the gap. The CDR3 region is CASSFQTGNSPLHF. The CDR3 nucleotides read TGTGCCAGCAGTTTCCAGACGGGAAATTCACCCCTCCACTTT.

The gene calls are TRBV5-3 and TRBJ1-2; no firm D call. TRBV5-3 is sorted into the ORF group, with uncertain function. The CDR3 is made up of 12 amino acids. Between the trimmed V and J ends, which lost 1 base and 5 bases, there was a span of 6 bases. The CDR3 nucleotides are TGTGCCAGAAGCTTGTCAGCGTATGGCTACACCTTC. Translating it yields CARSLSAYGYTF.

V and J are TRBV7-9 and TRBJ1-1; maybe TRBD1 (5 bases). The CDR3 is 15 residues long. Germline-derived CDR1 and CDR2 are SEHNR and FQNEAQ (reference sequence). V lost 7 bases to trimming and J lost 1 base, with 16 bases between them. For the CDR3, the DNA is TGTGCCAGCACCCGCATGATGGGGGGGAACACTGAAGCTTTCTTT. Its protein is CASTRMMGGNTEAFF.

This clone was counted only a few times. This CDR3 reads CASSASGQGGRFFGNTIYF. DNA for the CDR3: TGTGCCAGCAGTGCTTCAGGACAGGGTGGCCGGTTTTTTGGAAACACCATATATTTT. The gene calls are TRBV6-1 and TRBJ1-3, with 8 bases identical to TRBD1. The CDR3 runs 19 residues. CDR1 MNHNS and CDR2 SASEGT come from the germline V gene. The V gene end was trimmed by 4 bases and the J gene end by 3 bases; junction bases not matched to a gene: 17.

V usage is TRBV19 and J usage is TRBJ1-2; 12 bases line up with TRBD1. The V gene end was trimmed by 3 bases and the J gene end by 7 bases; junction bases not matched to a gene: 6. The CDR3 contains 15 residues. CDR1 is LNHDA and CDR2 is SQIVND in the germline V gene (reference sequence). CDR3 DNA sequence: TGTGCCAGTAGTATGGAGGGGACAGGGGGCTCTGGCTACACCTTC. Protein sequence: CASSMEGTGGSGYTF.

This clone is a singleton in its sample. The CDR3 nucleotides read TGTGCCAGCTCAGTCACAGGGGCAAGCTCCTACGAGCAGTACTTC. Translation gives CASSVTGASSYEQYF. This chain links TRBV18 with TRBJ2-7; 7 bases map to TRBD1. Germline V gives CDR1 KGHSH, CDR2 LQKENI. This CDR3 is 15 amino acids long. The junction had 7 bases not matched to a gene; V was cut back by 5 bases and J by 0 bases.

The rearrangement uses TRBV5-4 and TRBJ1-1; tentative D call: TRBD1 (5 bases). Germline assignment: CDR1 SGHNT and CDR2 YYREEE (reference sequence). The CDR3 runs 13 residues. Deletions cut 0 bases from V and 8 bases from J, with 11 bases between. The CDR3 DNA is TGTGCCAGCAGCTTGGCAGGGACTCGAGAAGCTTTCTTT. It specifies CASSLAGTREAFF.

This chain connects TRBV5-1 to TRBJ1-5; D is possibly TRBD1 (5 bases). Trimming stripped 7 bases from V and 0 bases from J, with 14 bases between. There are 15 residues in the CDR3. CDR1 SGHRS and CDR2 YFSETQ come from the germline V gene. The DNA of the CDR3 is TGCGCCAGCCCCGACAGATACTATAGCAATCAGCCCCAGCATTTT. Translated, it gives CASPDRYYSNQPQHF.

This chain links TRBV6-6 with TRBJ2-3; 7 bases map to TRBD2. The CDR3 totals 15 residues. Germline CDR1 is MNHNY and CDR2 is SVGAGI (reference sequence). The ends lost 7 bases at V and 5 bases at J; junction bases unmatched: 12. The CDR3 is CASTGPGGQVDTQYF. CDR3 coding DNA: TGTGCCAGCACCGGGCCGGGGGGTCAGGTAGATACGCAGTATTTT.

The chain combines TRBV4-1 with TRBJ2-3; TRBD1 matches 9 bases. The ends lost 4 bases at V and 4 bases at J; junction bases unmatched: 9. The CDR3 covers 16 residues. Looked up from germline, CDR1 is MGHRA and CDR2 is YSYEKL. CDR3 nucleotide sequence: TGCGCCAGCAGCCTAAAGTATACAGGGGGCTCAGATACGCAGTATTTT. Its translation is CASSLKYTGGSDTQYF.

As regards this clone: The same CDR3 also results from other DNA sequences found in this sample. This chain joins TRBV18 and TRBJ1-2; 8 nucleotides line up with TRBD1. CDR1 and CDR2 (germline): KGHSH, LQKENI. The ends lost 2 bases at V and 2 bases at J; junction bases unmatched: 1. CDR3 length: 14 residues. This CDR3 reads CASSPGQGNYGYTF. Written as DNA, the CDR3 is TGTGCCAGCTCACCAGGACAGGGAAACTATGGCTACACCTTC. Using reference TRBV18 and TRBJ1-2 for the parts outside the CDR3, the full variable domain is NAGVMQNPRHLVRRRGQEARLRCSPMKGHSHVYWYRQLPEEGLKFMVYLQKENIIDESGMPKERFSAEFPKEGPSILRIQQVVRGDSAAYFCASSPGQGNYGYTFGSGTRLTVV.

The chain employs TRBV9 and TRBJ2-3, with D possibly TRBD2 on 5 matching bases. This CDR3 is 14 amino acids long. V dropped 2 bases and J dropped 3 bases, with 10 bases sitting between them. Per the germline V gene, CDR1 is SGDLS and CDR2 is YYNGEE. The CDR3 protein is CASSVRELTDTQYF. For the CDR3, the DNA is TGTGCCAGCAGCGTTAGGGAGTTGACAGATACGCAGTATTTT.

The chain uses TRBV5-1 and TRBJ1-2; 8 bases agree with TRBD1. Germline CDR1 reads SGHRS; CDR2 reads YFSETQ. The V segment lost 4 bases and the J segment 5 bases; nucleotides outside the gene matches: 16. The CDR3 length is 17 residues. DNA of the CDR3: TGCGCCAGCAGCGATCCGGGACAGGACATACCGGGGTATGGCTACACCTTC. Translation gives CASSDPGQDIPGYGYTF.